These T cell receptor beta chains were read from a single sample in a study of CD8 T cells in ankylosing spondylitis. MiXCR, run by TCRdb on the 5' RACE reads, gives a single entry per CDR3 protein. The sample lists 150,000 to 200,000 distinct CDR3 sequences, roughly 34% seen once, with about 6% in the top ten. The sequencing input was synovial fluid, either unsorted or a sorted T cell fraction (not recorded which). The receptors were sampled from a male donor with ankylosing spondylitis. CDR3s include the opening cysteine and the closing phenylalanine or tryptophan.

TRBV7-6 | CASSLGATSGSLDTQYF
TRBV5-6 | CASSLGVTGSLSPLHF
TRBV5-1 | CASSLVGLRTDTQYF
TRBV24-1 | CATSDLAGATDTQYF
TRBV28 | CASSSSGTGRVYTIYF
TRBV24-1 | CATSDPGLVTSNEQFF
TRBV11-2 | CASSPYRVSGLGGANTGGLFF
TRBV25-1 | CASSEWVGGQEETQYF
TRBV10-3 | CAISGGNTDTQYF
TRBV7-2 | CASSLALGSANIQYF
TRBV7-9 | CASSSATRDRNEKLFF
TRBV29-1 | CSVEQGLKETQYF
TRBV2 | CASSALGQGTDTQYF
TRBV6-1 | CASSPKTGGTAPLHF
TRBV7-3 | CASSLFPQGAGYGYTF
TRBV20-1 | CSARPRGQETQYF
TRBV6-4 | CASSEHQGNTGELFF
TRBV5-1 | CASSLAGTGVSPLHF
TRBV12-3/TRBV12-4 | CASKKEGSNNQPQHF
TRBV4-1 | CASSLLLSGANVLTF
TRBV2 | CASSGGQGSNEKLFF
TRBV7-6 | CASSLGLARGSYEQYF
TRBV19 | CASNDYLSNQPQHF
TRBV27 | CASWGTSGSSYNEQFF